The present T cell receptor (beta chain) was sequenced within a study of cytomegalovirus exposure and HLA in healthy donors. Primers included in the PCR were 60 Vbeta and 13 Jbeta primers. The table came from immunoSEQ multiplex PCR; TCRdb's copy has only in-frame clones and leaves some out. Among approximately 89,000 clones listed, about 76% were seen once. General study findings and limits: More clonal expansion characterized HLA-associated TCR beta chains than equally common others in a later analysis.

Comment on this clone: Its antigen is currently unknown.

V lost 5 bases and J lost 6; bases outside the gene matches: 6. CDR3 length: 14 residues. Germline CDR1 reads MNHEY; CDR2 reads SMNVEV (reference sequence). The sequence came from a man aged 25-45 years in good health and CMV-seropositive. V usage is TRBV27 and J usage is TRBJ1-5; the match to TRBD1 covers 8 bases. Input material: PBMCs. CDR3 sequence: CASSKDRESQPQHF. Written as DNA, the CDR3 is TGTGCCAGCAGTAAGGACAGGGAAAGTCAGCCCCAGCATTTT.